One and the same sample provided the 21 T cell receptor beta chains below, sequenced in a study of T cell clonality in common variable immunodeficiency (dated by TCRdb to 2015 to 2017). The protocol used for the library was the immunoSEQ multiplex PCR assay. The table comes from immuneACCESS by way of TCRdb, which keeps in-frame sequences with V and J called. Part of the clones is missing from these tables; in studies checked, under half for an unresolved V gene and the rest for unknown reasons. The sample features 40,000 to 45,000 clones, and none is a singleton. The ten largest account for 10% of the sample. The specimen sequenced was peripheral blood mononuclear cells. Every receptor here comes from a person aged 18 to 70 in good health.

This clone was seen repeatedly, ten times or more. The read terminates 3 residues before the CDR3 end, so the remaining end is supplied by the germline J gene. The chain uses TRBV7-9 and TRBJ2-5; unclear D gene. With 10 bases removed from V and 5 bases from J, the gap between germline ends came to 17 bases. The germline V gene has CDR1 SEHNR and CDR2 FQNEAQ (reference sequence). CDR3 length equals 13 residues. This chain's CDR3 is CATDTVTRETQYF. The covered CDR3 bases are TGTGCCACTGACACTGTAACCCGGGAGACC.

This clone was found many times. The CDR3 extends 3 residues past the end of the read, so its final part is completed from the germline J gene. The chain couples TRBV12-3 or TRBV12-4 to TRBJ2-5, with a tentative D call TRBD2 (5 bases). The CDR3 loop spans 12 amino acids. V was clipped by 6 bases and J by 4 bases, with 9 bases between them. Incomplete CDR3 DNA: TGTGCCAGCAGCCCCGAGGGAGAGACC. Translation: CASSPEGET. From start to end, the CDR3 is CASSPEGETQYF.

This clone was observed at least ten times. The read gets to within 3 residues of the CDR3 end, and the germline J gene fills in the rest. The V call is TRBV28, the J call TRBJ1-5; 8 nucleotides line up with TRBD1. CDR3 length: 16 amino acids. V was pared by 4 bases and J by 2 bases, with 7 bases of the junction left unmatched. The V gene's germline CDR1 is MDHEN and CDR2 SYDVKM. CDR3 DNA (partial): TGTGCCAGCAGTTATCTACAGGGGGGTGGCAATCAGCCC. Amino acids: CASSYLQGGGNQP. The entire CDR3 reads CASSYLQGGGNQPQHF.

This clone was picked up a small number of times. The read terminates 3 residues ahead of where the CDR3 ends, so the germline J gene completes it. V and J are TRBV6-2 or TRBV6-3 and TRBJ2-4; D is uncertain. The CDR3 spans 12 residues. CDR1 MNHEY and CDR2 SVGEGT come from the germline V gene. The CDR3: CASSYSAYGQYF. The CDR3 DNA, read in part, is TGTGCCAGCAGTTACTCAGCCTATGGT.

This clone has a count of ten or more. Sequencing ends 3 residues short of the CDR3 end; the germline J gene provides the rest. V and J are TRBV19 and TRBJ2-4, with D perhaps matching TRBD1 (6 bases). Germline V gene lookup returns CDR1 LNHDA and CDR2 SQIVND (reference sequence). V was shortened by 6 bases and J by 3 bases, with 12 bases between the two germline ends. This CDR3 is 14 amino acids long. The CDR3 loop is CASSPGTSKNIQYF. The CDR3 bases that were read are TGTGCCAGTAGCCCGGGGACAAGCAAAAACATT.

This clone showed up many times. The read ends 3 residues early relative to the CDR3; the germline J gene fills the gap. V is TRBV30 and J is TRBJ2-1, with a possible D match to TRBD1 (5 bases). Trimming left V 3 bases short and J 6 bases short, with 12 bases between. The CDR3 is made up of 13 amino acids. Germline CDR1 reads GTSNPN; CDR2 reads SVGIG (reference sequence). CDR3: CAWSLGEVNEQFF. CDR3 bases read: TGTGCCTGGAGCTTAGGGGAAGTCAATGAG.

This clone was detected ten times or more. Coverage ceases 3 residues before the CDR3 finishes, and the germline J gene fills in the end. This chain connects TRBV10-1 to TRBJ2-3; D unresolved. Germline V gene lookup returns CDR1 WNHNN and CDR2 SYGVQD (reference sequence). V dropped 0 bases and J dropped 2 bases, with 12 bases sitting between them. The CDR3 has 16 residues. The DNA read from the CDR3 is TGCGCCAGCAGTGAGTCTGGTAGTCCCCCCACAGATACG. Translation: CASSESGSPPTDT. In full, the CDR3 reads CASSESGSPPTDTQYF.

This clone has at least ten counts. The read ends 3 residues early relative to the CDR3; the germline J gene fills the gap. The chain uses TRBV19 and TRBJ2-5; 15 bases are shared with TRBD2. Germline V lookup: CDR1 LNHDA, CDR2 SQIVND (reference sequence). V shed 4 bases, J shed 4 bases, and the junction held 10 bases outside the gene matches. This CDR3 contains 18 residues. The sequenced CDR3 bases are TGTGCCAGTAGTAGCCCCGGACTAGCGGGAGGGTCTCTAGAGACC. Translating it yields CASSSPGLAGGSLET. The full CDR3 reads CASSSPGLAGGSLETQYF.

This clone was detected many times. The part of the CDR3 DNA that was read is TGTGCCAGCAGCTCACGACATGGGGCGAGCTCCTACGAG. Encoded protein: CASSSRHGASSYE. The whole CDR3 protein is CASSSRHGASSYEQYF. V gene TRBV13 combines with J gene TRBJ2-7; possible D gene TRBD1, 5 bases. The read halts 3 residues ahead of the CDR3 end, with the missing end drawn from the germline J gene. The CDR3 length is 16 residues. Trimming pared 4 bases from V and 0 bases from J, leaving 16 bases between. Germline V gene data show CDR1 as PRHDT and CDR2 as FYEKMQ (reference sequence). Full variable domain (outside the CDR3, taken from reference TRBV13 and TRBJ2-7): AAGVIQSPRHLIKEKRETATLKCYPIPRHDTVYWYQQGPGQDPQFLISFYEKMQSDKGSIPDRFSAQQFSDYHSELNMSSLELGDSALYFCASSSRHGASSYEQYFGPGTRLTVT.

The sample holds many counts of this clone. The sequenced part of the CDR3 DNA is TGTGCCAGCAGTCGGGACAGCCAAGAGACC. It is translated as CASSRDSQET. The full CDR3 sequence reads CASSRDSQETQYF. V is TRBV2 and J is TRBJ2-5; 7 nucleotides agree with TRBD1. From the germline J gene comes the end of the CDR3, since the read stops 3 residues before it. V dropped 5 bases and J dropped 1; count of bases not matched to a gene: 1. This CDR3 has 13 residues. CDR1 and CDR2 (germline): SNHLY, FYNNEI.

This clone came up many times. From the germline J gene comes the end of the CDR3, since the read stops 3 residues before it. The chain recombines TRBV9 with TRBJ1-6, with a weak D call TRBD1 (5 bases). The germline V gene encodes CDR1 SGDLS and CDR2 YYNGEE. The CDR3 has 15 residues. V shed 6 bases and J shed 8 bases, with 18 bases lying between them. The covered CDR3 bases are TGTGCCAGCACCTTAGGGCCTGGGGGGGATTCACCC. The encoded protein is CASTLGPGGDSP. The full CDR3 reads CASTLGPGGDSPLHF. Drawing the rest from reference TRBV9 and TRBJ1-6, the complete variable domain is DSGVTQTPKHLITATGQRVTLRCSPRSGDLSVYWYQQSLDQGLQFLIQYYNGEERAKGNILERFSAQQFPDLHSELNLSSLELGDSALYFCASTLGPGGDSPLHFGNGTRLTVT.

This clone was detected a few times. From the germline J gene comes the end of the CDR3, since the read stops 3 residues before it. This rearrangement joins TRBV7-9 to TRBJ1-1; 7 bases fit TRBD1. CDR1 is SEHNR and CDR2 is FQNEAQ in the germline V gene (reference sequence). This CDR3 comprises 15 residues. Incomplete CDR3 DNA: TGTGCCAGCAGTAGTCAGACAGGGAGGGATACTAAA. Translating gives CASSSQTGRDTK. The CDR3 in full is CASSSQTGRDTKAFF.

The sample holds many counts of this clone. The CDR3 region is CASSQLSLAGSYEQYF. Partial CDR3 DNA: TGTGCCAGCAGTCAGTTGTCCCTAGCGGGCTCCTACGAG. The gene calls are TRBV28 and TRBJ2-7, with 8 nucleotides matching TRBD2. Coverage ceases 3 residues before the CDR3 finishes, and the germline J gene fills in the end. J gave up 0 bases and V 5 bases, and 9 bases lay outside the gene matches. The germline V gene encodes CDR1 MDHEN and CDR2 SYDVKM. The CDR3 sequence is 16 residues long. The full variable domain, completed using reference TRBV28 and TRBJ2-7, is DVKVTQSSRYLVKRTGEKVFLECVQDMDHENMFWYRQDPGLGLRLIYFSYDVKMKEKGDIPEGYSVSREKKERFSLILESASTNQTSMYLCASSQLSLAGSYEQYFGPGTRLTVT.

This clone was seen at least ten times. The read finishes 3 residues shy of the CDR3 end, and the germline J gene is used to complete it. The chain employs TRBV3-1 (or the pseudogene TRBV3-2) and TRBJ1-2; D is possibly TRBD1 (5 bases). The germline V gene has CDR1 LGHDT and CDR2 YNNKEL (reference sequence). The CDR3 spans 14 residues. V lost 2 bases and J lost 5, with 12 bases in between. CDR3 sequence: CASSQQTASYGYTF. The sequenced CDR3 bases are TGTGCCAGCAGCCAACAGACAGCTTCTTATGGC.

This clone was detected ten times or more. The CDR3 goes on 3 residues after the read ends, and that part is filled in from the germline J gene. The chain uses TRBV7-8 and TRBJ2-2, with D maybe TRBD1 (5 bases). V shed 3 bases and J shed 0 bases, with 8 bases lying between them. Germline values: CDR1 SGHVS, CDR2 FQNEAQ. CDR3 length: 15 residues. The CDR3 DNA, read in part, is TGTGCCAGCAGCTTGGGGCGCCCGAACACCGGGGAG. Its protein product is CASSLGRPNTGE. The complete CDR3 protein is CASSLGRPNTGELFF. Full variable domain (remainder filled in from reference TRBV7-8 and TRBJ2-2): GAGVSQSPRYKVAKRGQDVALRCDPISGHVSLFWYQQALGQGPEFLTYFQNEAQLDKSGLPSDRFFAERPEGSVSTLKIQRTQQEDSAVYLCASSLGRPNTGELFFGEGSRLTVL.

In this sample, this clone turned up many times. The DNA read from the CDR3 is TGCAGTGCTAGAGAAAAGGGGGCCGGCTATGGC. Protein sequence: CSAREKGAGYG. The CDR3 in its entirety is CSAREKGAGYGYTF. V and J are TRBV20-1 and TRBJ1-2; 7 bases match TRBD1. Read sequence stops 3 residues before the CDR3 end, and the germline J gene provides the missing end. V trimming: 0 bases; J trimming: 4 bases; junction bases outside the gene matches: 5. The CDR3 extends over 14 amino acids. Germline V gene data show CDR1 as DFQATT and CDR2 as SNEGSKA (reference sequence).

This clone was seen many times. The read ends 3 residues before the CDR3 terminus; that terminus is restored from the germline J gene. The rearrangement links TRBV2 to TRBJ2-1, with 8 bases aligning to TRBD2. The CDR3 consists of 15 residues. Per the germline V gene, CDR1 is SNHLY and CDR2 is FYNNEI. J lost 2 bases, V lost 5 bases, and 5 bases had no gene match. CDR3 residues: CASSLGGGTYNEQFF. The CDR3 DNA, read in part, is TGTGCCAGCAGTCTGGGCGGGGGGACCTACAATGAG.

This clone has ten or more counts. The read ends 3 residues early relative to the CDR3; the germline J gene fills the gap. This chain joins TRBV20-1 and TRBJ1-4, with 7 bases matching TRBD1. This CDR3 spans 15 amino acids. Unmatched junction bases numbered 5, after V lost 0 bases and J lost 4 bases. CDR1 DFQATT and CDR2 SNEGSKA come from the germline V gene (reference sequence). CDR3 sequence reads: CSARDGGQINEKLFF. The DNA read from the CDR3 is TGCAGTGCTAGAGATGGGGGACAGATTAATGAAAAA.

This clone was detected many times. Coverage ceases 3 residues before the CDR3 finishes, and the germline J gene fills in the end. The chain recombines TRBV7-9 with TRBJ2-7, with TRBD1 as a possible D gene (5 bases). The germline V gene encodes CDR1 SEHNR and CDR2 FQNEAQ (reference sequence). With 5 bases removed from V and 3 bases from J, the gap between germline ends came to 8 bases. The CDR3 sequence is 12 residues long. CDR3 in amino acids: CASSKQDYEQYF. The covered CDR3 bases are TGTGCCAGCAGCAAACAGGACTACGAG.

This clone appeared many times. The read halts 3 residues ahead of the CDR3 end, with the missing end drawn from the germline J gene. The chain joins TRBV20-1 to TRBJ1-5; TRBD1 matches at 7 bases. The CDR3 length is 14 residues. The ends lost 5 bases at V and 4 bases at J; junction bases unmatched: 8. CDR1 is DFQATT and CDR2 is SNEGSKA in the germline V gene (reference sequence). The part of the CDR3 DNA that was read is TGCAGTGCTCGGGACAGCTTTGGGAATCAGCCC. The encoded protein is CSARDSFGNQP. The CDR3 as a whole reads CSARDSFGNQPQHF.

In this sample, this clone turned up a few times. The CDR3 end lies 3 residues beyond the end of the read and is filled in from the germline J gene. V is TRBV19 and J is TRBJ1-6; D unresolved. CDR3 size: 13 residues. Germline V gives CDR1 LNHDA, CDR2 SQIVND (reference sequence). Trimming stripped 7 bases from V and 11 bases from J, with 15 bases between. CDR3: CASNPTAGTPLHF. The sequenced CDR3 bases are TGTGCCAGTAATCCTACAGCAGGAACACCC.